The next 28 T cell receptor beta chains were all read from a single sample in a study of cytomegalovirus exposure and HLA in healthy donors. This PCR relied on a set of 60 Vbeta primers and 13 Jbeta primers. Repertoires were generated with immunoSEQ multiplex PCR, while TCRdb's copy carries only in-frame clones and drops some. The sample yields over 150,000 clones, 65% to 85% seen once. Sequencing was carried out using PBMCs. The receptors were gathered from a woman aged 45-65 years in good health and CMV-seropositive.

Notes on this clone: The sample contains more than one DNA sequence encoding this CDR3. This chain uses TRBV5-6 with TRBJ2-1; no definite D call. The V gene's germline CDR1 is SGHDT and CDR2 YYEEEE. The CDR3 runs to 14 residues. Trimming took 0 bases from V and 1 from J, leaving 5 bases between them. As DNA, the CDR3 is TGTGCCAGCAGCTTGGTATCTTCCTACAATGAGCAGTTCTTC. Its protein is CASSLVSSYNEQFF.

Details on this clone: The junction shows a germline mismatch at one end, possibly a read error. Written as DNA, the CDR3 is TGTGCCAGCAGGCTAGGGGGCACTAATGAAGAACTGTTTTTT. Protein product: CASRLGGTNEELFF. The V call is TRBV27, the J call TRBJ1-4, with TRBD1 matching over 7 bases. This CDR3 comprises 14 residues. Germline CDR1 reads MNHEY; CDR2 reads SMNVEV (reference sequence).

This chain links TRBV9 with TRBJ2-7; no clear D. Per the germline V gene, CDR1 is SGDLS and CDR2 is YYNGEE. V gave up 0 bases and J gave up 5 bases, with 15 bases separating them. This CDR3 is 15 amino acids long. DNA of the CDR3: TGTGCCAGCAGCGTAGCCGGGTCCTCTTCCCACGAGCAGTACTTC. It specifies CASSVAGSSSHEQYF.

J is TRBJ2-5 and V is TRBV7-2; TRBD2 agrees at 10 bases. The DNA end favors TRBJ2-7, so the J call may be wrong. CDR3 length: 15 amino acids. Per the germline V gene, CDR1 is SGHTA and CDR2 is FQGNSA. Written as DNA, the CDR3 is TGTGCCAGCAGCTTAGAAGCGGGGGGGTTCTACGAGCAGTACTTC. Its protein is CASSLEAGGFYEQYF.

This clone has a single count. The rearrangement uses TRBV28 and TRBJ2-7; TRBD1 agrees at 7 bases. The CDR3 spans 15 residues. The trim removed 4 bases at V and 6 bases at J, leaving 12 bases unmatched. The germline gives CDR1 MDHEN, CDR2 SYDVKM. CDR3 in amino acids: CASSSSGTEATEQYF. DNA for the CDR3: TGTGCCAGCAGTTCCTCCGGGACAGAGGCAACCGAGCAGTACTTC.

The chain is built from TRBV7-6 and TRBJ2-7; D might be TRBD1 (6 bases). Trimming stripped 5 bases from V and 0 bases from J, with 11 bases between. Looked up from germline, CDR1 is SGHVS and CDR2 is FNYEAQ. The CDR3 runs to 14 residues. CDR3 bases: TGTGCCAGCAGCCTCCGGACAGCCTCCTACGAGCAGTACTTC. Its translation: CASSLRTASYEQYF.

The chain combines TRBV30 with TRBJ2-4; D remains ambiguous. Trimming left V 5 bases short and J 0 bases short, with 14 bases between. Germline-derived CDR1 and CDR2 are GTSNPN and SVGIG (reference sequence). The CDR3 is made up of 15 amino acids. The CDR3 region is CAWEEPSIAKNIQYF. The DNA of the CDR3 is TGTGCCTGGGAGGAACCCTCGATAGCCAAAAACATTCAGTACTTC. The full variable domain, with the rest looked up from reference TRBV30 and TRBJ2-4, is SQTIHQWPATLVQPVGSPLSLECTVEGTSNPNLYWYRQAAGRGLQLLFYSVGIGQISSEVPQNLSASRPQDRQFILSSKKLLLSDSGFYLCAWEEPSIAKNIQYFGAGTRLSVL.

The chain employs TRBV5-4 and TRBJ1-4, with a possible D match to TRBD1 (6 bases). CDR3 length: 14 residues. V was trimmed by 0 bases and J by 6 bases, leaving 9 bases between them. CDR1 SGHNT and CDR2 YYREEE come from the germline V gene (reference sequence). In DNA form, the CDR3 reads TGTGCCAGCAGCTTGGGGGGGCAGGATGAAAAACTGTTTTTT. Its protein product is CASSLGGQDEKLFF.

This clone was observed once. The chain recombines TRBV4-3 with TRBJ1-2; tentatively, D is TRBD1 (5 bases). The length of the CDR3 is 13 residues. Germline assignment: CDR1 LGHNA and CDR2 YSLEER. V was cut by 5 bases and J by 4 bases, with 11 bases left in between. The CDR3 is CASSGQDTYGYTF. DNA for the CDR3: TGCGCCAGCAGCGGGCAGGACACCTATGGCTACACCTTC.

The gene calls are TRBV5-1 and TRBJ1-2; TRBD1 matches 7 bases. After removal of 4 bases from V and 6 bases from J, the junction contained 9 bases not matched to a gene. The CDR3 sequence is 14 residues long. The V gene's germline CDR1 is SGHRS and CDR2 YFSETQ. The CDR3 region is CASSVTPGQNGYTF. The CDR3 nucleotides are TGCGCCAGCAGCGTGACTCCGGGACAGAATGGCTACACCTTC.

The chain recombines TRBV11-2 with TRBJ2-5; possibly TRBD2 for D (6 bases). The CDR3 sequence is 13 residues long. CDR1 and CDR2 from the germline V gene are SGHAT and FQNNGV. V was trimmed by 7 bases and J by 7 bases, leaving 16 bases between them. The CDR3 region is CASTLVGGGTQYF. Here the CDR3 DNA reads TGTGCCAGCACGCTGGTGGGGGGAGGGACCCAGTACTTC.

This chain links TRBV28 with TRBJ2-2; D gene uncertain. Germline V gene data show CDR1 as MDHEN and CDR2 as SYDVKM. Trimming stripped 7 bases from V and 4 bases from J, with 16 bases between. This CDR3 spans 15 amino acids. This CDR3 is CASISGATSTGELFF. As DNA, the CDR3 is TGTGCCAGCATTTCAGGCGCGACAAGCACCGGGGAGCTGTTTTTT.

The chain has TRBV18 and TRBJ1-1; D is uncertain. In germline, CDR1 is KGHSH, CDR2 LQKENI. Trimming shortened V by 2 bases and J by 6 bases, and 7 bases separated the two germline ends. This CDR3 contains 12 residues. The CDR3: CASSPGQAEAFF. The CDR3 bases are TGTGCCAGCTCACCAGGTCAGGCTGAAGCTTTCTTT.

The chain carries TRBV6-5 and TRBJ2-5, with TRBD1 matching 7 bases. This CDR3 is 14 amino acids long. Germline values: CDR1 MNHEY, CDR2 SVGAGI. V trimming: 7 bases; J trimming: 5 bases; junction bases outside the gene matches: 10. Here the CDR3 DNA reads TGTGCCAGCAAGAGAAGGGGGCTTGAGGAGACCCAGTACTTC. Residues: CASKRRGLEETQYF.

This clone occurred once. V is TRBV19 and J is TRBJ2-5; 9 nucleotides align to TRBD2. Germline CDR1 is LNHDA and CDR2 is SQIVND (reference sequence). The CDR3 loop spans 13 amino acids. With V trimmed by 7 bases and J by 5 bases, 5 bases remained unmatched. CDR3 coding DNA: TGTGCCAGTATGGTCGCGGGAGGGGAGACCCAGTACTTC. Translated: CASMVAGGETQYF.

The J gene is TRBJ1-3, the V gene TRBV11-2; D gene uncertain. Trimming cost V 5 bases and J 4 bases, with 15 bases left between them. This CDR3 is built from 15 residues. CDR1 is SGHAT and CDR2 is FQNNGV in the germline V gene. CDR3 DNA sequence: TGTGCCAGCAGCCTAAGTGGAACAGACGGAAACACCATATATTTT. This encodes CASSLSGTDGNTIYF.

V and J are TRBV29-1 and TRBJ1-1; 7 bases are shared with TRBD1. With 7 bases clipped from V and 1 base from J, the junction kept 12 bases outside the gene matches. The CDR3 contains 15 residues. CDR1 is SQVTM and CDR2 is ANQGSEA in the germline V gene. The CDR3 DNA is TGCAGCGCCCAGGGCCCCGGGACAGCGAACACTGAAGCTTTCTTT. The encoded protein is CSAQGPGTANTEAFF.

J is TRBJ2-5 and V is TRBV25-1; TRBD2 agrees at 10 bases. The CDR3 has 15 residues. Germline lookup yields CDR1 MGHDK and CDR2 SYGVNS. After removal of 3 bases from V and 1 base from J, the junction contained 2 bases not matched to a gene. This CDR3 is CASSDRTSGQETQYF. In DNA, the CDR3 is TGTGCCAGCAGTGACCGGACTAGCGGCCAAGAGACCCAGTACTTC.

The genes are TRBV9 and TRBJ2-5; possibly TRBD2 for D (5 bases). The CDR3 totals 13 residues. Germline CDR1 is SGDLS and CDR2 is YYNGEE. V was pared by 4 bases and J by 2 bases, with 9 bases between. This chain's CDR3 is CASSPRGQETQYF. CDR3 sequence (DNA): TGTGCCAGCAGCCCCCGAGGGCAAGAGACCCAGTACTTC.

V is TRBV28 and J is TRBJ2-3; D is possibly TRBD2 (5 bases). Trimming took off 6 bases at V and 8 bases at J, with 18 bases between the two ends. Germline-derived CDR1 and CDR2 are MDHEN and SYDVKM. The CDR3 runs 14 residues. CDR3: CASSLDLRGATQYF. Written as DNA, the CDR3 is TGTGCCAGCAGCCTAGACCTCCGGGGAGCTACGCAGTATTTT.

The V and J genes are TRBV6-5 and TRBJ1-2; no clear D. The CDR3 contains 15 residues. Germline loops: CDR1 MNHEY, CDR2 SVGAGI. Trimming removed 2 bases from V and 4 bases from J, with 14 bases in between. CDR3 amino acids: CASSYASRGSYGYTF. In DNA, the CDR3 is TGTGCCAGCAGTTACGCAAGTCGAGGGTCCTATGGCTACACCTTC.

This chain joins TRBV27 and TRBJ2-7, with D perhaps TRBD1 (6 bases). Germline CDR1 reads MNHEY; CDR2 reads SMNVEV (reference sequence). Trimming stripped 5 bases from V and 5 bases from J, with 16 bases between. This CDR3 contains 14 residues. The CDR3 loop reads CASSRTTGSNEQYF. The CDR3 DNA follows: TGTGCCAGCAGTCGAACTACAGGGAGTAACGAGCAGTACTTC.

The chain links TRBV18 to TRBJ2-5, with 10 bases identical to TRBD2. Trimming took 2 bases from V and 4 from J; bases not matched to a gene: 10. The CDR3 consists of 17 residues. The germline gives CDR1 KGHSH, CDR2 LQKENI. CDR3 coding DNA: TGTGCCAGCTCACCAGGGGCGACAGCGGGGGGGCGAGAGACCCAGTACTTC. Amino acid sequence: CASSPGATAGGRETQYF.

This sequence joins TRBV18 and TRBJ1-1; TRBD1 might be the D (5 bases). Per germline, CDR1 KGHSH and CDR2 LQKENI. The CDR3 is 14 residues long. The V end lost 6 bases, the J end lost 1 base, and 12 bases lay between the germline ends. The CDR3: CASSQGGANTEAFF. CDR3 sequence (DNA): TGTGCCAGCTCCCAAGGTGGGGCGAACACTGAAGCTTTCTTT.

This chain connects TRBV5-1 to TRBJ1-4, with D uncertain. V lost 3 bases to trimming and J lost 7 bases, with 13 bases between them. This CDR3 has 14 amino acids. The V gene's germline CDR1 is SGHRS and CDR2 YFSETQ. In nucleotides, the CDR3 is TGCGCCAGCAGCTCCGGTCTATCGAGTGAAAAACTGTTTTTT. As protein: CASSSGLSSEKLFF.

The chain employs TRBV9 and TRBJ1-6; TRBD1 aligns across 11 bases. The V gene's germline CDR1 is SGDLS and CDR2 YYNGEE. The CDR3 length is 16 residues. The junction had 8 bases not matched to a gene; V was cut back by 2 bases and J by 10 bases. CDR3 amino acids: CASSVHLGTGGSPLHF. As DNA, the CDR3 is TGTGCCAGCAGCGTTCACTTAGGGACAGGGGGGTCACCCCTCCACTTT.

Here the CDR3 reads CASSLTPGYQETQYF. CDR3 coding DNA: TGTGCCAGCAGCTTGACGCCAGGATACCAAGAGACCCAGTACTTC. The chain combines TRBV5-6 with TRBJ2-5; D not certain. CDR3 length: 15 amino acids. V dropped 1 base and J dropped 0 bases, with 10 bases sitting between them. CDR1 and CDR2 (germline): SGHDT, YYEEEE.

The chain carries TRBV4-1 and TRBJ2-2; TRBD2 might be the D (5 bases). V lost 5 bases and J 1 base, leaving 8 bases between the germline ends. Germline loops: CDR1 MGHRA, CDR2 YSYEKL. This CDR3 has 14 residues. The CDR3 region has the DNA TGCGCCAGCAGCTTCGGGGAGAACACCGGGGAGCTGTTTTTT. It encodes CASSFGENTGELFF.